This TCR beta chain was sequenced during a study of T cell responses to AZD1222 COVID-19 vaccine. V shed 0 bases and J shed 6 bases, with 12 bases lying between them. The CDR3 sequence is 15 residues long. Per germline, CDR1 MNHEY and CDR2 SVGAGI. Data came from immunoSEQ multiplex PCR; TCRdb stores just in-frame clones and leaves some out. In the table there are some 200,000 clones, around 94% of which are singletons. About this clone itself: Its antigen remains unidentified.

Notes on the study in general: The reported proportion of spike-specific TCRs targeting unmutated variant regions was nearly half. Baseline seropositives among AZD1222 recipients totaled only five to seven. The study found Spike-specific TCR breadth and depth rose after two AZD1222 doses.

This rearrangement joins TRBV6-5 to TRBJ2-1, with D perhaps TRBD1 or TRBD2 (5 bases each). The TCR sequence derives from an adult who received the MenACWY meningococcal vaccine as a control. Material: peripheral blood, obtained 28 days after the second dose of the MenACWY control vaccine. Here the CDR3 DNA reads TGTGCCAGCAGTTACTCGGGGCCGAGGGGCAATGAGCAGTTCTTC. This gives the protein CASSYSGPRGNEQFF.